The rows below give T cell receptor beta chains drawn from one sample of a study of Tregs in tolerant kidney transplant recipients. Generated by immunoSEQ multiplex PCR, the TCRdb table keeps only in-frame clones and is missing some. The data hold about 240,000 clones, with around 81% observed a single time. Sequencing was done on a sample of CD4+ T cells from blood. The receptors stem from a human donor in good health. CDR3s leave out the opening cysteine and the closing phenylalanine or tryptophan.

TRBV7-9 ASSFLAAAYNEQF
TRBV7-9 ASSHSSGQETQY
TRBV30 AWTSRGGLPLH
TRBV30 AWSVQGGSNQPQH
TRBV7-8 ASSLVGANTEAF
TRBV6-1 ASSGGGKSNQPQH
TRBV2 ASSEDQGREQY
TRBV29-1 SVRFGAMNTEAF
TRBV6-5 ASSEGSWAYEQY
TRBV6-5 ASEKGVPYEQY
TRBV2 ASSGTVINTGELF